This T cell receptor (beta chain) was obtained from a study of blood T cell repertoires in COVID-19. Study-wide context: COVID-19 samples from acute and convalescent phases originated in the United States, Italy and Spain. T cells, B-cell-depleted T cells, or PBMCs supplied cDNA or gDNA.

Per the study methods: By means of reference gene primer amplification, nucleated cell counts were estimated. Generated by immunoSEQ multiplex PCR, the TCRdb table keeps only in-frame clones and is missing some. Clone size and the V and J calls come from that table; the DNA yielded D and trimming. The table records 200,000 or so clones, 80% to 85% of them present only once. The V and J ends lost 4 bases and 4 bases respectively, with 17 bases between them. CDR1 is LNHNV, CDR2 YYDKDF, per germline (reference sequence). The CDR3 is made up of 16 amino acids. This TCR derives from a human donor in a cohort sampled during active COVID-19. The chain links TRBV15 to TRBJ1-5, with a tentative D call TRBD1 (5 bases). Material for sequencing was peripheral blood. As DNA, the CDR3 is TGTGCCACCAGCAAGATTGGTCCAGGGATAAATCAGCCCCAGCATTTT. It translates to CATSKIGPGINQPQHF.